The 10 T cell receptor beta chains given below trace back to one sample, sequenced in a study of T cell responses to AZD1222 COVID-19 vaccine. Clones were read by immunoSEQ multiplex PCR, and TCRdb kept only the in-frame ones, dropping some. The sample lists around 140,000 clones, more than 90% occurring once. The material sequenced was peripheral blood, taken on day 0 of AZD1222 vaccination. Every receptor here comes from an adult in good health.

The rearrangement joins TRBV3-1 (or the pseudogene TRBV3-2) to TRBJ2-7; D is uncertain. Trimming stripped 0 bases from V and 6 bases from J, with 6 bases between. The V gene's germline CDR1 is LGHDT and CDR2 YNNKEL (reference sequence). This CDR3 has 12 amino acids. The CDR3 region is CASSQEISEQYF. The CDR3 bases are TGTGCCAGCAGCCAAGAGATCAGCGAGCAGTACTTC.

V gene TRBV7-9 combines with J gene TRBJ2-7, with 11 positions matching TRBD1. V shed 4 bases and J 2 bases; nucleotides not matched to a gene: 4. This CDR3 spans 15 amino acids. Germline CDR1 is SEHNR and CDR2 is FQNEAQ (reference sequence). The CDR3 bases are TGTGCCAGCAGCTCCCCGGGACAGGGGGCCTACGAGCAGTACTTC. Amino acids: CASSSPGQGAYEQYF.

CDR3 DNA sequence: TGCGCCACGGCCAAAGGTAGCGGGGGGGAGACCCAGTACTTC. It translates to CATAKGSGGETQYF. The V call is TRBV5-1, the J call TRBJ2-5, with 10 bases aligning to TRBD2. Germline V gene data show CDR1 as SGHRS and CDR2 as YFSETQ. This CDR3 is 14 amino acids long. V lost 9 bases, J lost 5 bases, and 10 bases stayed unmatched.

The rearrangement links TRBV12-3 or TRBV12-4 to TRBJ2-1, with 8 bases matching TRBD1. The CDR3 length is 12 residues. Trimming removed 8 bases from V and 5 bases from J; junction bases left unmatched: 2. The CDR3 nucleotides are TGTGCCAGCGGACAGGGCGACAATGAGCAGTTCTTC. This translates into CASGQGDNEQFF.

The chain employs TRBV19 and TRBJ1-5, with D hard to call. Germline V gene sequence: CDR1 LNHDA, CDR2 SQIVND (reference sequence). CDR3 length equals 13 residues. Deletions cut 3 bases from V and 7 bases from J, with 10 bases between. CDR3 in DNA: TGTGCCAGTAGTATCGGGGAGGTCCAGCCCCAGCATTTT. Its protein is CASSIGEVQPQHF.

CDR3 amino acids: CSAWNTEAFF. CDR3 in DNA: TGCAGTGCTTGGAACACTGAAGCTTTCTTT. The J gene is TRBJ1-1, the V gene TRBV20-1; no definite D call. V lost 5 bases, J lost 1 base, and 2 bases lay in between. Germline CDR1 is DFQATT and CDR2 is SNEGSKA (reference sequence). This CDR3 contains 10 residues.

In this sample, this clone turned up a few times. The genes are TRBV24-1 and TRBJ2-2; D call uncertain. The CDR3 extends over 14 amino acids. Germline V gene sequence: CDR1 KGHDR, CDR2 SFDVKD. Trimming left V 4 bases short and J 2 bases short, with 7 bases between. The CDR3 DNA sequence: TGTGCCACCAGTGACCATCATAACACCGGGGAGCTGTTTTTT. This gives the protein CATSDHHNTGELFF.

This clone was recorded only once. The gene calls are TRBV20-1 and TRBJ1-1, with 7 positions matching TRBD1. Germline CDR1 DFQATT, CDR2 SNEGSKA (reference sequence). V shed 3 bases, J shed 10 bases, and the junction held 8 bases outside the gene matches. This CDR3 comprises 12 residues. The CDR3 DNA reads as TGCAGTGCTAGTTTTTCGACAGGGCTAGCTTTCTTT. Translation gives CSASFSTGLAFF.

The chain combines TRBV7-8 with TRBJ1-4; a possible D gene is TRBD1 (6 bases). Germline V gives CDR1 SGHVS, CDR2 FQNEAQ. V lost 4 bases and J lost 3, with 15 bases in between. CDR3 length equals 16 residues. The CDR3 nucleotides are TGTGCCAGCAGCTGGGGGGCATCTCAGTCTAATGAAAAACTGTTTTTT. It encodes CASSWGASQSNEKLFF.

The rearrangement uses TRBV29-1 and TRBJ2-7, with 13 bases lining up with TRBD2. The trim removed 4 bases at V and 3 bases at J, leaving 6 bases unmatched. Germline-derived CDR1 and CDR2 are SQVTM and ANQGSEA. The CDR3 sequence is 15 residues long. The CDR3 region is CSVGYWTSGSYEQYF. The CDR3 nucleotides are TGCAGCGTTGGTTACTGGACTAGCGGGAGCTACGAGCAGTACTTC.